This entry describes one T cell receptor (beta chain). The data derive from a study of post-analysis software for immune sequencing data. Unique-molecular-identifier-tagged TCR beta cDNA libraries were used. MiXCR was run by TCRdb on the PCR reads, yielding one entry per CDR3 protein. The data show about 540,000 distinct CDR3 sequences, 30% to 40% seen once. Source material: blood. The TCR was taken from a girl younger than 18 with multiple sclerosis.

CDR3 in amino acids: CASSLNGQGETQYF. The CDR3 coding sequence is TGCGCCAGCAGCCTTAACGGACAGGGAGAGACCCAGTACTTC. The chain links TRBV5-1 to TRBJ2-5, with 8 bases aligning to TRBD1. From germline, CDR1 is SGHRS and CDR2 YFSETQ. The CDR3 covers 14 residues. The junction had 6 bases not matched to a gene; V was cut back by 4 bases and J by 4 bases.